This record concerns one TCR beta chain sequence. Its antigen is not identified. The assay was immunoSEQ multiplex PCR, and TCRdb's table has in-frame clones only and misses some. The repertoire includes thousands of clones, 66% of them detected once, and 35% to 50% sits in the top ten. The sample is drawn from a study of CD8 T cell repertoires and HIV-1 epitope variants. Study details: Separate wells received one of Twenty-five Gag or Nef variant peptides. Findings and caveats of the study: Roughly nine TCR beta clonotypes were antigen-specific, more than five apparently recognizing autologous or escape variants.

The ends were cut back, 5 bases at V and 6 bases at J, with 7 bases in the middle. The germline gives CDR1 SGHTA, CDR2 FQGTGA. The CDR3 length is 12 residues. The chain is built from TRBV7-3 and TRBJ2-2; no definite D call. The specimen was cultured CD8+ T cells derived from PBMCs. The receptor's source is a male donor with HIV. The CDR3 sequence: CASSPSAGELFF. In DNA, the CDR3 is TGTGCCAGCAGCCCCTCCGCCGGGGAGCTGTTTTTT.